This TCR beta chain is from a study of radiotherapy plus CTLA-4 blockade in lung cancer. Here immunoSEQ multiplex PCR was the method, and the copy in TCRdb shows in-frame clones only, minus some. Among more than 90,000 clones, approximately 84% were seen once, and the ten largest hold approximately 5.2%. J lost 4 bases, V lost 6 bases, and 2 bases had no gene match. Germline-derived CDR1 and CDR2 are LNHDA and SQIVND (reference sequence). The CDR3 spans 13 residues. The source of this sequence is a human donor with non-small cell lung cancer who had a partial response to radiotherapy plus ipilimumab. The specimen comprised peripheral blood, sampled from a patient treated with radiotherapy plus ipilimumab. This sequence joins TRBV19 and TRBJ1-5; 8 bases are shared with TRBD1. CDR3 loop: CASRTGANQPQHF. In DNA, the CDR3 is TGTGCCAGTAGGACAGGGGCTAATCAGCCCCAGCATTTT.